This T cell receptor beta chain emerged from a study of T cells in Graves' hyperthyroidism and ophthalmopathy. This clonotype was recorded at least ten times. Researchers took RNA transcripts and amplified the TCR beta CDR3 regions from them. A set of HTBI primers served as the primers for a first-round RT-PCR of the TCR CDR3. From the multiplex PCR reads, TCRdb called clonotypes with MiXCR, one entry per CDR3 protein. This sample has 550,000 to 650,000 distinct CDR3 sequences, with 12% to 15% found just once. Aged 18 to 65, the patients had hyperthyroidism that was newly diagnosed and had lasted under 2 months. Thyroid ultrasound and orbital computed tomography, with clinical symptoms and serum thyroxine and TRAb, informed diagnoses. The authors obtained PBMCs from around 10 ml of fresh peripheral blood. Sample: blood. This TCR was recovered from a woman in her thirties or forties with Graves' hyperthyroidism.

The CDR3 loop reads CASALRTNEKLFF. CDR3 coding DNA: TGCGCCAGCGCTTTGCGGACTAATGAAAAACTGTTTTTT. V is TRBV5-1 and J is TRBJ1-4, with D unclear. CDR1 SGHRS and CDR2 YFSETQ come from the germline V gene. V gave up 7 bases and J gave up 2 bases, with 9 bases separating them. This CDR3 has 13 amino acids.